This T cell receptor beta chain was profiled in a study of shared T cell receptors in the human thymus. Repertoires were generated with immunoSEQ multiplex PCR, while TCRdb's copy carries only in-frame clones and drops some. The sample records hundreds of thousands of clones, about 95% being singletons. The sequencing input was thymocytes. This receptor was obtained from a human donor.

CDR3 residues: CASSEYLGLYNEKLFF. The CDR3 DNA reads TGTGCCAGCAGTGAATATCTCGGGCTTTACAATGAAAAACTGTTTTTT. The chain carries TRBV25-1 and TRBJ1-4; D gene unclear. The CDR3 is 16 residues long. V gave up 0 bases and J gave up 5 bases, with 13 bases separating them. The V gene's germline CDR1 is MGHDK and CDR2 SYGVNS.